The clone carrying this TCR beta chain appeared a few times. This sample stems from a study of blood T cells in healthy people across ages. Through a sample-barcoded 5' primer and a J-beta primer mix, a second PCR was run for roughly 7 to 12 cycles. TCRdb re-derived calls from the 5' RACE reads in MiXCR, one entry per CDR3 protein. The repertoire holds more than 550,000 distinct CDR3 sequences, around a fifth seen once, with 20% to 25% in the top ten. The sequenced material came from blood. The source is a man between 65 and 85 years old in good health.

The CDR3 bases are TGCAGCGCGGAGACCCAGTACTTC. This translates into CSAETQYF. V is TRBV29-1 and J is TRBJ2-7; D unresolved. The DNA end is more similar to TRBJ2-5, so the J call may be wrong. CDR1 and CDR2 (germline): SQVTM, ANQGSEA. The CDR3 spans 8 residues.